This paragraph reports one TCR beta chain. Its antigen is currently not known. Base qualities are not provided; no much larger clone lies one nucleotide away. This entry comes from a study of T cell changes during pregnancy in multiple sclerosis (dated by TCRdb to between 2018 and 2021). Study-level background: In women with multiple sclerosis, the researchers looked at how the T cell repertoire shifted as pregnancy progressed.

The library was made by the immunoSEQ multiplex PCR assay. As stored in TCRdb, this immuneACCESS dataset retains in-frame rearrangements with V and J assigned. A fraction of the clones does not appear; measured against another copy, unresolved V genes explain less than half of the discrepancy, and the remainder lacks a known reason. The sample table holds about 130,000 clones, of which around 95% were seen once. 0.44% of the sample goes to the ten largest clones. This specimen was peripheral blood, taken after pregnancy. The receptor's source is a female donor with multiple sclerosis, enrolled in a pregnancy study.

The encoded CDR3 is CASSLGTSGKETQYF. The nucleotide sequence is given as TGTGCCAGCAGCTTAGGGACTAGCGGGAAAGAGACCCAGTACTTC. The chain couples TRBV13 to TRBJ2-5; 11 central bases correspond to TRBD2. The CDR1 and CDR2 encoded by the germline V gene (reference sequence) are PRHDT and FYEKMQ. The germline V end is reduced by 0 bases and the J end by 3 bases; junction bases left unmatched: 0. Taken from cysteine to phenylalanine, the CDR3 has 15 residues. Only the CDR3 part of the read is kept: 45 bases, read in frame from the first base.